This T cell receptor (beta chain) stems from a study of control samples from healthy donors and cancer patients. Generated by immunoSEQ multiplex PCR, the TCRdb table keeps only in-frame clones and is missing some. The table shows about 160,000 clones, with 90% to 95% occurring only once. CDR1 is SGDLS, CDR2 YYNGEE, per germline. CDR3 length: 14 residues. Trimming left V 0 bases short and J 3 bases short, with 10 bases between. The chain recombines TRBV9 with TRBJ2-7, with D uncertain. Input material: blood. This clonotype was sampled from a woman aged 40 to 50 in good health. In DNA, the CDR3 is TGTGCCAGCAGCGTAGAAGCGAGCAACTACGAGCAGTACTTC. This translates into CASSVEASNYEQYF.